The sample holds many counts of the clone carrying this T cell receptor (beta chain). This sample is part of a study of chronic HIV infection and antiretroviral therapy. One entry per CDR3 protein results from TCRdb running MiXCR on the 5' RACE reads. This sample has tens of thousands of distinct CDR3 sequences; 8% to 10% occur once, and the top ten carry 2.9%. This receptor was obtained from an adult who had HIV and had not received antiretroviral therapy, or was an uninfected healthy control (not recorded which). Sequencing input: peripheral blood.

CDR3 sequence reads: CASSLFGVLNTEAFF. In DNA, the CDR3 is TGTGCCAGCAGTTTATTTGGGGTTTTGAACACTGAAGCTTTCTTT. J is TRBJ1-1 and V is TRBV28, with no clear D. V lost 1 base and J 0 bases, leaving 9 bases between the germline ends. The CDR3 has 15 residues. Germline V gene sequence: CDR1 MDHEN, CDR2 SYDVKM.